Below, 25 T cell receptor beta chains from the same sample are listed, as sequenced in a study of blood T cell repertoires in COVID-19. The method was immunoSEQ multiplex PCR; TCRdb's version includes in-frame clones alone and lacks a portion of them. This table has 35,000 to 50,000 clones, around four fifths appearing once. The sequenced material came from peripheral blood. These receptors were taken from a woman of 80 years or more with acute or convalescent COVID-19.

This sequence joins TRBV29-1 and TRBJ1-2; TRBD1 aligns across 9 bases. Germline CDR1 is SQVTM and CDR2 is ANQGSEA. There are 12 residues in the CDR3. After removal of 7 bases from V and 5 bases from J, the junction contained 5 bases not matched to a gene. CDR3 nucleotide sequence: TGCAGCGCCGTGGGACAGGGATATGGCTACACCTTC. This gives the protein CSAVGQGYGYTF.

The sample holds one count of this clone. The chain has TRBV5-4 and TRBJ2-2, with 11 bases fitting TRBD1. The CDR3 totals 17 residues. The V gene's germline CDR1 is SGHNT and CDR2 YYREEE (reference sequence). V lost 2 bases to trimming and J lost 5 bases; unmatched junction nucleotides: 8. In DNA form, the CDR3 reads TGTGCCAGCAGCTTAGCCGGGACAGGGGGAATAACCGGGGAGCTGTTTTTT. Its protein is CASSLAGTGGITGELFF.

CDR3 nucleotides: TGTGCCAGCAGCTTCCAGGGCCCAGCTAACTATGGCTACACCTTC. Protein: CASSFQGPANYGYTF. V usage is TRBV5-4 and J usage is TRBJ1-2; D is perhaps TRBD1 (5 bases). CDR3 size: 15 residues. Trimming took off 2 bases at V and 0 bases at J, with 11 bases between the two ends. The germline gives CDR1 SGHNT, CDR2 YYREEE (reference sequence).

This chain connects TRBV27 to TRBJ2-5; TRBD2 matches 9 bases. The CDR3 totals 16 residues. Germline lookup yields CDR1 MNHEY and CDR2 SMNVEV (reference sequence). V lost 3 bases, J lost 1 base, and 6 bases stayed unmatched. The CDR3 coding sequence is TGTGCCAGCAGTTTCGGCTTTAGCGGGGGCCAAGAGACCCAGTACTTC. It specifies CASSFGFSGGQETQYF.

This clone has a single count. The same CDR3 is also encoded by other DNA sequences in this sample. The chain couples TRBV4-1 to TRBJ2-5; the match to TRBD1 covers 8 bases. Germline lookup yields CDR1 MGHRA and CDR2 YSYEKL. The CDR3 consists of 15 residues. Germline trimming cut 1 base from V and 5 bases from J; bases unmatched to any gene: 6. The CDR3 region is CASSQAGTGKETQYF. In nucleotides, the CDR3 is TGCGCCAGCAGCCAAGCCGGGACAGGAAAGGAGACCCAGTACTTC.

This chain joins TRBV19 and TRBJ1-4; D is uncertain. The V gene lost 7 bases and the J gene lost 8 bases, with 14 bases spanning the gap. The CDR3 spans 13 residues. Germline assignment: CDR1 LNHDA and CDR2 SQIVND (reference sequence). CDR3 sequence reads: CASKGLQREKLFF. The CDR3 nucleotides are TGTGCCAGTAAAGGCCTTCAGAGGGAAAAACTGTTTTTT.

The chain is built from TRBV18 and TRBJ2-3, with a possible D match to TRBD1 (6 bases). The CDR3 has 15 amino acids. V was pared by 3 bases and J by 3 bases, with 13 bases between. The germline CDR1 and CDR2 sequences are KGHSH and LQKENI. CDR3 nucleotide sequence: TGTGCCAGCTCACCTGCAGGGGCGGCAACAGATACGCAGTATTTT. It translates to CASSPAGAATDTQYF.

The chain couples TRBV10-3 to TRBJ1-1; 9 nucleotides line up with TRBD1. This CDR3 comprises 14 residues. The V and J ends lost 6 bases and 6 bases, in that order; junction bases with no gene match: 8. From germline, CDR1 is ENHRY and CDR2 SYGVKD. CDR3 protein: CAIRGTGLDSEAFF. CDR3 coding DNA: TGTGCCATCAGGGGGACAGGGCTAGACTCTGAAGCTTTCTTT.

The J gene is TRBJ2-1, the V gene TRBV29-1; 8 nucleotides match TRBD1. CDR3 size: 12 residues. J lost 3 bases, V lost 6 bases, and 1 base had no gene match. CDR1 and CDR2 from the germline V gene are SQVTM and ANQGSEA. The CDR3 reads CSVDRVYNEQFF. CDR3 DNA: TGCAGCGTGGACAGGGTCTACAATGAGCAGTTCTTC.

The genes are TRBV3-1 (or the pseudogene TRBV3-2) and TRBJ2-2, with TRBD2 as a possible D gene (6 bases). The CDR3 consists of 17 residues. CDR1 LGHDT and CDR2 YNNKEL come from the germline V gene (reference sequence). V dropped 4 bases and J dropped 4 bases, with 19 bases sitting between them. This CDR3 reads CASSRDSGASPTGELFF. The CDR3 bases are TGTGCCAGCAGCCGGGACTCCGGGGCCTCTCCCACCGGGGAGCTGTTTTTT.

This CDR3 is CASSYSSGPAYEQYF. CDR3 DNA sequence: TGTGCCAGCAGTTACTCGTCAGGTCCGGCCTACGAGCAGTACTTC. The rearrangement uses TRBV6-5 and TRBJ2-7; D remains ambiguous. CDR3 length: 15 residues. Trimming removed 0 bases at V and 2 bases at J, with 11 bases between. Germline CDR1 and CDR2: MNHEY and SVGAGI.

V and J are TRBV10-3 and TRBJ2-7; 9 bases are shared with TRBD1. The CDR3 contains 13 residues. The germline V gene encodes CDR1 ENHRY and CDR2 SYGVKD. V lost 4 bases, J lost 3 bases, and 1 base stayed unmatched. The CDR3 DNA sequence: TGTGCCATCAGTGGACAGGGGGTCTACGAGCAGTACTTC. Protein sequence: CAISGQGVYEQYF.

This clone was seen only once. The chain carries TRBV5-1 and TRBJ2-5; TRBD2 matches at 9 bases. Germline lookup yields CDR1 SGHRS and CDR2 YFSETQ. V dropped 0 bases and J dropped 1; count of bases not matched to a gene: 1. CDR3 length: 15 amino acids. The CDR3 sequence is CASSLGGLAQETQYF. CDR3 bases: TGCGCCAGCAGCTTGGGGGGACTAGCCCAAGAGACCCAGTACTTC.

The chain links TRBV18 to TRBJ1-1; D is ambiguous. Germline V gives CDR1 KGHSH, CDR2 LQKENI. The CDR3 contains 14 residues. The V gene lost 5 bases and the J gene lost 1 base, with 11 bases spanning the gap. This chain's CDR3 is CASSSGRRNTEAFF. The CDR3 coding sequence is TGTGCCAGCTCATCCGGGAGGAGGAACACTGAAGCTTTCTTT.

The chain combines TRBV19 with TRBJ1-5, with 7 bases aligning to TRBD1. Germline V gene data show CDR1 as LNHDA and CDR2 as SQIVND (reference sequence). The CDR3 is 15 amino acids. The ends lost 3 bases at V and 4 bases at J; junction bases unmatched: 6. CDR3 in amino acids: CASSIQKGANQPQHF. As DNA, the CDR3 is TGTGCCAGTAGTATCCAAAAGGGGGCTAATCAGCCCCAGCATTTT. Based on the CDR3 plus reference TRBV19 and TRBJ1-5, the full variable domain is DGGITQSPKYLFRKEGQNVTLSCEQNLNHDAMYWYRQDPGQGLRLIYYSQIVNDFQKGDIAEGYSVSREKKESFPLTVTSAQKNPTAFYLCASSIQKGANQPQHFGDGTRLSIL.

This chain uses TRBV30 with TRBJ2-1, with D possibly TRBD1 on 8 matching bases. V was clipped by 8 bases and J by 2 bases, with 13 bases between them. The CDR3 consists of 13 residues. Germline V gene sequence: CDR1 GTSNPN, CDR2 SVGIG (reference sequence). The CDR3 DNA reads as TGTGCCGGTACAGGGGGGGCCTACAATGAGCAGTTCTTC. Translating gives CAGTGGAYNEQFF.

V and J are TRBV7-8 and TRBJ1-1; D remains ambiguous. This CDR3 is built from 13 residues. CDR1 and CDR2 from the germline V gene are SGHVS and FQNEAQ. Trimming removed 1 base from V and 1 base from J, with 4 bases in between. The CDR3 DNA sequence: TGTGCCAGCAGCTTAGGACAGAACACTGAAGCTTTCTTT. Amino acid sequence: CASSLGQNTEAFF.

The rearrangement joins TRBV6-6 to TRBJ1-5; D uncertain. CDR3 length equals 13 residues. Germline loops: CDR1 MNHNY, CDR2 SVGAGI (reference sequence). Trimming took off 10 bases at V and 2 bases at J, with 12 bases between the two ends. The CDR3 DNA reads as TGTGCCACCCGGGCCGGGGGCAATCAGCCCCAGCATTTT. Its protein product is CATRAGGNQPQHF.

The chain couples TRBV30 to TRBJ1-1, with D unresolved. The CDR3 spans 12 residues. Germline V gene data show CDR1 as GTSNPN and CDR2 as SVGIG (reference sequence). With 0 bases removed from V and 4 bases from J, the gap between germline ends came to 6 bases. The CDR3 DNA sequence: TGTGCCTGGAGTGTACAAGTCACTGAAGCTTTCTTT. Its translation: CAWSVQVTEAFF.

The CDR3 sequence is CAWRGETQSNTEAFF. CDR3 DNA: TGTGCCTGGAGGGGAGAGACTCAATCGAACACTGAAGCTTTCTTT. The chain employs TRBV30 and TRBJ1-1; D is uncertain. This CDR3 contains 15 residues. V shed 3 bases and J shed 1 base, with 15 bases lying between them. Germline V gene lookup returns CDR1 GTSNPN and CDR2 SVGIG (reference sequence).

The rearrangement joins TRBV30 to TRBJ1-4, with TRBD1 identical over 8 bases. The CDR3 runs 15 residues. CDR1 and CDR2 from the germline V gene are GTSNPN and SVGIG (reference sequence). Trimming took 5 bases from V and 3 from J; bases not matched to a gene: 8. DNA of the CDR3: TGTGCCTGGGGACGGTCACAGGGGGCTAATGAAAAACTGTTTTTT. Its protein is CAWGRSQGANEKLFF. The full variable domain, with the rest looked up from reference TRBV30 and TRBJ1-4, is SQTIHQWPATLVQPVGSPLSLECTVEGTSNPNLYWYRQAAGRGLQLLFYSVGIGQISSEVPQNLSASRPQDRQFILSSKKLLLSDSGFYLCAWGRSQGANEKLFFGSGTQLSVL.

The chain links TRBV6-5 to TRBJ1-2, with TRBD1 matching over 7 bases. J lost 5 bases, V lost 6 bases, and 3 bases had no gene match. CDR3 length: 12 residues. From germline, CDR1 is MNHEY and CDR2 SVGAGI. CDR3 sequence reads: CASRQGSYGYTF. The CDR3, as DNA: TGTGCCAGCAGACAGGGGTCGTATGGCTACACCTTC.

A single count supports this clone. The gene calls are TRBV7-6 and TRBJ2-7; TRBD2 matches at 8 bases. After removal of 3 bases from V and 7 bases from J, the junction contained 14 bases not matched to a gene. The CDR3 loop spans 16 amino acids. Germline V lookup: CDR1 SGHVS, CDR2 FNYEAQ. CDR3 region: CASSFREGVPLGEQYF. DNA of the CDR3: TGTGCCAGCAGCTTCCGGGAGGGGGTACCCCTCGGGGAGCAGTACTTC.

This clone was seen only once. The rearrangement joins TRBV2 to TRBJ1-4, with D unresolved. The V and J ends lost 3 bases and 0 bases respectively, with 8 bases between them. Germline lookup yields CDR1 SNHLY and CDR2 FYNNEI. CDR3 length: 15 residues. Here the CDR3 reads CASSDGRTTNEKLFF. DNA for the CDR3: TGTGCCAGCAGTGATGGCAGGACAACTAATGAAAAACTGTTTTTT.

J is TRBJ2-7 and V is TRBV11-2; the match to TRBD1 covers 8 bases. CDR3 length: 16 amino acids. CDR1 is SGHAT and CDR2 is FQNNGV in the germline V gene. Unmatched junction bases numbered 8, after V lost 2 bases and J lost 2 bases. The CDR3 sequence is CASSLSWDRRTYEQYF. DNA for the CDR3: TGTGCCAGCAGCTTAAGTTGGGACAGGAGGACCTACGAGCAGTACTTC.